This T cell receptor beta chain was identified in a study of T cells in Graves' hyperthyroidism and ophthalmopathy. This clonotype was recorded at least ten times. Individuals with ophthalmopathy presented a Clinical Activity Score of at least 3, a NOSPECS grade of at least 4 and a duration under 3 months. Around 10 ml of fresh peripheral blood supplied the PBMCs. The source material, RNA transcripts, was used to amplify TCR beta CDR3 regions. Carried out on the TCR CDR3, a first-round RT-PCR used the HTBI primer set. Each CDR3 protein gets one entry after TCRdb re-called the multiplex PCR reads with MiXCR. The repertoire holds roughly 350,000 distinct CDR3 sequences, with roughly 14% as singletons. Sequencing was done on a sample of blood. This receptor was identified in a woman aged 25 to 45 with Graves' ophthalmopathy.

CDR3 coding DNA: TGTGCCAGCAGTTATTATCGAGGAGGACAGCCTCATGGCTACACCTTC. Its protein product is CASSYYRGGQPHGYTF. The chain links TRBV28 to TRBJ1-2; D is perhaps TRBD1 (6 bases). The CDR3 is made up of 16 amino acids. Germline V gene sequence: CDR1 MDHEN, CDR2 SYDVKM. V lost 4 bases, J lost 6 bases, and 21 bases lay in between.